This is a list of T cell receptor beta chains from one sample in a study of OX40 agonist ivuxolimab in advanced cancers. Clones were sequenced by immunoSEQ multiplex PCR, and TCRdb holds only the in-frame ones, with some missing. Of about 76,000 clones listed, roughly 85% were seen once; the top ten hold approximately 0.63%. The specimen comprised CD4+ or CD8+ T cells sorted from blood, sampled in a trial of the OX40 agonist ivuxolimab. Source of these receptors: an adult with an advanced solid tumor such as melanoma, head and neck, liver or kidney cancer. CDR3s include the opening cysteine and the closing phenylalanine or tryptophan. D genes are given only for firm matches. Not all rows give a size; the values are once, few, many and, for expanded clones, a class.

>.|TRBJ2-2|.|TRBV5-6
CASSLAAAVPNTGELFF
TGTGCCAGCAGCTTGGCCGCGGCCGTCCCTAACACCGGGGAGCTGTTTTTT
>.|TRBJ2-2|.|TRBV19
CATTRGRGTGELFF
TGTGCCACGACGCGGGGCCGGGGGACCGGGGAGCTGTTTTTT
>.|TRBJ1-3|.|TRBV15
CATSREAGPAGNTIYF
TGTGCCACCAGCAGAGAAGCGGGCCCCGCTGGAAACACCATATATTTT
>.|TRBJ2-7|.|TRBV6-1
CASSMLGPAYEQYF
TGTGCCAGCAGTATGTTAGGTCCAGCCTACGAGCAGTACTTC
>.|TRBJ1-1|TRBD1|TRBV23-1
CASSQSTGQAIEAFF
TGCGCCAGCAGTCAATCTACAGGACAGGCTATTGAAGCTTTCTTT
>.|TRBJ1-5|.|TRBV7-2
CASSARGRGTFRAQHF
TGTGCCAGCAGCGCGCGGGGGAGGGGGACCTTTCGGGCCCAGCATTTT
>.|TRBJ1-4|.|TRBV7-8
CASSLVVNEKLFF
TGTGCCAGCAGCTTAGTTGTTAATGAAAAACTGTTTTTT
>.|TRBJ2-7|TRBD1|TRBV7-2
CASSLVGTGSYEQYF
TGTGCCAGCAGCTTAGTGGGGACAGGGTCCTACGAGCAGTACTTC
>few|TRBJ2-5|.|TRBV7-9
CASSPGGGTLETQYF
TGTGCCAGCAGCCCCGGGGGCGGTACCTTGGAGACCCAGTACTTC
>few|TRBJ1-3|.|TRBV7-2
CASSQNLILDPSGNTIYF
TGTGCCAGCAGCCAAAATTTAATACTGGATCCCTCTGGAAACACCATATATTTT
>.|TRBJ2-3|.|TRBV11-2
CASSSSWADTQYF
TGTGCCAGCAGCTCGTCCTGGGCAGATACGCAGTATTTT
>.|TRBJ1-5|.|TRBV19
CASTKGGGQPQHF
TGTGCCAGTACCAAGGGGGGGGGCCAGCCCCAGCATTTT
>.|TRBJ2-3|TRBD2|TRBV7-6
CASSPQGAGATDTQYF
TGTGCCAGCAGCCCTCAGGGAGCGGGGGCAACAGATACGCAGTATTTT
>.|TRBJ1-2|TRBD1|TRBV30
CAWTTGGNYGYTF
TGTGCCTGGACTACAGGGGGCAACTATGGCTACACCTTC
>.|TRBJ1-1|TRBD1|TRBV5-1
CASSFPGQLNTEAFF
TGCGCCAGCAGCTTTCCGGGACAGCTGAACACTGAAGCTTTCTTT
>.|TRBJ1-4|.|TRBV29-1
CSVDGGRQNEKLFF
TGCAGCGTTGACGGGGGCAGGCAAAATGAAAAACTGTTTTTT
>.|TRBJ1-2|.|TRBV23-1
CASTPAGQGANYGYTF
TGCGCCAGCACCCCGGCCGGGCAGGGAGCTAACTATGGCTACACCTTC
>once|TRBJ2-6|.|TRBV7-8
CASSLESGANVLTF
TGTGCCAGCAGCTTAGAGTCGGGGGCCAACGTCCTGACTTTC
>.|TRBJ2-2|.|TRBV5-1
CASSFRGAGNTGELFF
TGCGCCAGCAGCTTCAGGGGGGCGGGGAACACCGGGGAGCTGTTTTTT
>few|TRBJ2-2|TRBD1|TRBV5-6
CASSSWYRQGATGELFF
TGTGCCAGCAGCTCTTGGTACCGACAGGGGGCGACCGGGGAGCTGTTTTTT
>.|TRBJ2-7|.|TRBV19
CASSIEEGRGEQYF
TGTGCCAGTAGTATAGAGGAGGGGCGGGGCGAGCAGTACTTC
>.|TRBJ1-2|TRBD1|TRBV18
CASSPTGQGVNGYTF
TGTGCCAGCTCACCAACGGGACAGGGGGTTAATGGCTACACCTTC
>.|TRBJ2-3|.|TRBV6-1
CASSDIDTQYF
TGTGCCAGCAGTGATATTGATACGCAGTATTTT
>.|TRBJ2-6|.|TRBV2
CASSELGISGANVLTF
TGTGCCAGCAGTGAACTCGGTATCTCTGGGGCCAACGTCCTGACTTTC
>.|TRBJ2-1|.|TRBV7-2
CASTVRGAGEQFF
TGTGCCAGCACGGTCCGGGGGGCTGGTGAGCAGTTCTTC
>.|TRBJ1-2|.|TRBV6-5
CASSLHRLSGGYTF
TGTGCCAGCAGCCTACACCGCCTCTCGGGTGGCTACACCTTC
>.|TRBJ2-3|.|TRBV5-1
CASLKGPGTDTQYF
TGCGCCAGCCTCAAGGGGCCCGGGACAGATACGCAGTATTTT
>.|TRBJ1-1|.|TRBV18
CASSPPGQSGGGGTEAFF
TGTGCCAGCTCACCACCGGGGCAATCAGGCGGGGGAGGCACTGAAGCTTTCTTT
>.|TRBJ2-1|TRBD2|TRBV6-1
CASSGLAGAYNEQFF
TGTGCCAGCAGTGGTCTAGCGGGGGCCTACAATGAGCAGTTCTTC
>few|TRBJ1-2|.|TRBV6-5
CASSTGTTYGYTF
TGTGCCAGCAGTACCGGGACAACATATGGCTACACCTTC
>.|TRBJ2-1|TRBD2|TRBV7-2
CASSLGEGAGAYNEQFF
TGTGCCAGCAGCTTAGGAGAGGGAGCGGGGGCTTACAATGAGCAGTTCTTC
>.|TRBJ1-2|.|TRBV30
CALHRGGGYTF
TGTGCCTTACACCGCGGCGGGGGCTACACCTTC
>.|TRBJ1-1|.|TRBV7-2
CASSLGHQNTEAFF
TGTGCCAGCAGCTTAGGACACCAGAACACTGAAGCTTTCTTT
>.|TRBJ1-6|.|TRBV19
CASSGRYEPSMMGSPLHF
TGTGCCAGTAGTGGTAGATATGAGCCCTCCATGATGGGTTCACCCCTCCACTTT
>once|TRBJ1-4|TRBD1|TRBV10-3
CAISPQGATNEKLFF
TGTGCCATCAGTCCACAGGGGGCAACTAATGAAAAACTGTTTTTT
>.|TRBJ1-4|.|TRBV7-6
CASSQGSNEKLFF
TGTGCCAGCAGCCAGGGAAGTAATGAAAAACTGTTTTTT
>.|TRBJ2-1|.|TRBV5-1
CASSPLGFDYNEQFF
TGCGCCAGCAGCCCCCTGGGTTTCGATTACAATGAGCAGTTCTTC
>few|TRBJ1-6|.|TRBV18
CASSPDGDNSPLHF
TGTGCCAGCTCTCCCGACGGGGATAATTCACCCCTCCACTTT
>.|TRBJ2-3|.|TRBV6-5
CASSYSRGTDTQYF
TGTGCCAGCAGTTACTCGCGAGGGACCGATACGCAGTATTTT
>.|TRBJ1-3|.|TRBV30
CAWSGGIRAGTIYF
TGTGCCTGGAGTGGTGGTATCCGGGCCGGCACCATATATTTT
>.|TRBJ2-1|.|TRBV30
CAWTPSRGGEQFF
TGTGCCTGGACTCCTTCGAGGGGCGGCGAGCAGTTCTTC
>.|TRBJ2-7|.|TRBV18
CASSPSPGYEQYF
TGTGCCAGCTCACCATCCCCGGGGTACGAGCAGTACTTC
>.|TRBJ1-5|.|TRBV30
CAWSPLGQPQHF
TGTGCCTGGAGCCCCCTAGGGCAGCCCCAGCATTTT
>once|TRBJ2-2|TRBD1|TRBV7-7
CASSQTGANTGELFF
TGTGCCAGCAGCCAGACAGGGGCGAACACCGGGGAGCTGTTTTTT
>few|TRBJ2-1|TRBD2|TRBV7-2
CASSPQLTSGAGDEQFF
TGTGCCAGCAGCCCCCAACTGACTAGCGGGGCAGGGGATGAGCAGTTCTTC